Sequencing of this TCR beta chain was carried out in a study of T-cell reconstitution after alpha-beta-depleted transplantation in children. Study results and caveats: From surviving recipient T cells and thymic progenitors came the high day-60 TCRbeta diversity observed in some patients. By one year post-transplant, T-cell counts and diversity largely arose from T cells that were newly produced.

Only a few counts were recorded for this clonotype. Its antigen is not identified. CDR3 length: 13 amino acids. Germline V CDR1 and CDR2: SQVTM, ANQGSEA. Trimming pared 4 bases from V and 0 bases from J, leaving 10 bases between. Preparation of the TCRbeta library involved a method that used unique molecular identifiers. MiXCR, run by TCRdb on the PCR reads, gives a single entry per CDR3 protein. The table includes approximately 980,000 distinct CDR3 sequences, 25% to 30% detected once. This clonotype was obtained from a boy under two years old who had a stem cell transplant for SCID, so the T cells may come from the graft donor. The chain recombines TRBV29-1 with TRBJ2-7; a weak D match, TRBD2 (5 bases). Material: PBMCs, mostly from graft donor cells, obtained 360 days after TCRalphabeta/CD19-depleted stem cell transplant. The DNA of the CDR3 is TGCAGCGTTGGCGGGCCAAGCTCCTACGAGCAGTACTTC. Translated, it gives CSVGGPSSYEQYF.